The next 21 T cell receptor beta chains were all read from a single sample in a study of blood T cells in healthy people across ages. Through a sample-barcoded 5' primer and a J-beta primer mix, a second PCR was run for roughly 6 to 11 cycles. TCRdb independently ran MiXCR on the 5' RACE reads; one entry per CDR3 protein. The table has 1.5 million to 2 million distinct CDR3 sequences, about 35% seen once. Specimen: blood. These TCRs come from a woman under 40 in good health.

The chain uses TRBV10-1 and TRBJ2-1; maybe TRBD2 (6 bases). CDR1 WNHNN and CDR2 SYGVQD come from the germline V gene (reference sequence). With 4 bases removed from V and 4 bases from J, the gap between germline ends came to 11 bases. The CDR3 runs to 14 residues. CDR3 sequence: CASSAAGRYNEQFF. DNA of the CDR3: TGCGCCAGCAGTGCGGCGGGGAGATACAATGAGCAGTTCTTC.

This sequence joins TRBV6-2 or TRBV6-3 and TRBJ2-1, with TRBD2 as a possible D gene (6 bases). Trimming left V 8 bases short and J 1 base short, with 18 bases between. CDR3 length equals 16 residues. CDR1 is MNHEY, CDR2 SVGEGT, per germline. Here the CDR3 reads CASHRPGVKSYNEQFF. The CDR3 DNA follows: TGTGCCAGCCATCGCCCGGGGGTTAAGTCCTACAATGAGCAGTTCTTC.

The CDR3 here is CASSSSRTSDTDTQYF. The CDR3 DNA reads as TGTGCCAGCAGTTCCTCTCGGACTAGCGACACAGATACGCAGTATTTT. The J gene is TRBJ2-3, the V gene TRBV9; 9 bases match TRBD2. Germline CDR1 SGDLS, CDR2 YYNGEE. The CDR3 length is 16 residues. The junction had 9 bases not matched to a gene; V was cut back by 5 bases and J by 2 bases.

This chain links TRBV10-2 with TRBJ2-7; D gene unclear. The V gene's germline CDR1 is WSHSY and CDR2 SAAADI. There are 13 residues in the CDR3. Trimming stripped 4 bases from V and 2 bases from J, with 9 bases between. The CDR3 spells CASSVSYTYEQYF. The CDR3 DNA is TGCGCCAGCAGTGTCAGCTATACCTACGAGCAGTACTTC.

V usage is TRBV3-1 and J usage is TRBJ2-3; tentatively, D is TRBD2 (5 bases). This CDR3 spans 14 amino acids. Germline lookup yields CDR1 LGHDT and CDR2 YNNKEL (reference sequence). V shed 4 bases and J shed 7 bases, with 15 bases lying between them. In DNA, the CDR3 is TGTGCCAGCAGCCTCCGGGGTCCCATGTATACGCAGTATTTT. It is translated as CASSLRGPMYTQYF.

This sequence joins TRBV28 and TRBJ1-4; D ambiguous. V was shortened by 6 bases and J by 5 bases, with 7 bases between the two germline ends. The CDR3 runs 12 residues. The germline V gene encodes CDR1 MDHEN and CDR2 SYDVKM. CDR3 in amino acids: CASRTTNEKLFF. The CDR3 DNA reads as TGTGCCAGCAGAACTACCAATGAAAAACTGTTTTTT.

J is TRBJ1-1 and V is TRBV4-1; unclear D gene. This CDR3 has 14 amino acids. V dropped 0 bases and J dropped 2 bases, with 7 bases sitting between them. Germline V gives CDR1 MGHRA, CDR2 YSYEKL. CDR3 DNA sequence: TGCGCCAGCAGCCAAGACACACAAAACACTGAAGCTTTCTTT. Encoded protein: CASSQDTQNTEAFF.

V is TRBV20-1 and J is TRBJ1-4; D is undetermined. The germline V gene has CDR1 DFQATT and CDR2 SNEGSKA (reference sequence). The CDR3 runs 14 residues. V dropped 5 bases and J dropped 2 bases, with 12 bases sitting between them. The CDR3 is CSAFSRVTNEKLFF. CDR3 nucleotides: TGCAGTGCTTTTTCCCGGGTCACTAATGAAAAACTGTTTTTT.

The genes are TRBV21-1 and TRBJ2-1; the table's D call TRBD1 went unverified against the DNA. TRBV21-1 is reported as a pseudogene. The CDR3 extends over 16 amino acids. CDR3 protein: CASSKNRGLVYNEQFF. The CDR3 DNA reads TGTGCCAGCAGCAAAAATAGGGGTTTGGTGTACAATGAGCAGTTCTTC.

This sequence joins TRBV4-1 and TRBJ1-1, with unresolved D. Germline loops: CDR1 MGHRA, CDR2 YSYEKL. The CDR3 runs to 14 residues. Trimming pared 5 bases from V and 1 base from J, leaving 11 bases between. The CDR3 coding sequence is TGCGCCAGCAGCAAAAGCCCAGGGAACACTGAAGCTTTCTTT. Translating gives CASSKSPGNTEAFF.

CDR3 nucleotide sequence: TGCAGCGTTCAGACAGCTAATGAAAAACTGTTTTTT. Its protein is CSVQTANEKLFF. The chain has TRBV29-1 and TRBJ1-4, with D possibly TRBD1 on 5 matching bases. CDR3 length: 12 residues. Per the germline V gene, CDR1 is SQVTM and CDR2 is ANQGSEA. The V and J ends lost 5 bases and 3 bases respectively, with 7 bases between them. Based on the CDR3 plus reference TRBV29-1 and TRBJ1-4, the full variable domain is SAVISQKPSRDICQRGTSLTIQCQVDSQVTMMFWYRQQPGQSLTLIATANQGSEATYESGFVIDKFPISRPNLTFSTLTVSNMSPEDSSIYLCSVQTANEKLFFGSGTQLSVL.

This clonotype was counted ten times or more. The J gene is TRBJ2-5, the V gene TRBV2; 7 bases map to TRBD2. The V gene end was trimmed by 4 bases and the J gene end by 5 bases; junction bases not matched to a gene: 16. The CDR3 loop spans 17 amino acids. Germline V gene data show CDR1 as SNHLY and CDR2 as FYNNEI. CDR3 sequence: CASSGLLANKDGETQYF. CDR3 coding DNA: TGTGCCAGCAGTGGGCTACTAGCGAATAAGGATGGGGAGACCCAGTACTTC.

This clonotype was counted between two and nine times. V and J are TRBV15 and TRBJ1-2; TRBD1 aligns across 8 bases. The CDR3 runs to 15 residues. Germline CDR1 reads LNHNV; CDR2 reads YYDKDF (reference sequence). Trimming removed 3 bases from V and 8 bases from J; junction bases left unmatched: 11. CDR3 bases: TGTGCCACCAGCAGGGCCGGGACAGGTCTTTGGGGCTACACCTTC. It yields the protein CATSRAGTGLWGYTF.

This clonotype was observed a handful of times. V usage is TRBV6-5 and J usage is TRBJ1-1; D gene uncertain. V was trimmed by 0 bases and J by 3 bases, leaving 8 bases between them. CDR1 is MNHEY, CDR2 SVGAGI, per germline. This CDR3 has 14 amino acids. The CDR3 sequence: CASSYSEGYTEAFF. As DNA, the CDR3 is TGTGCCAGCAGTTACTCCGAGGGATACACTGAAGCTTTCTTT.

This clonotype has only a few counts. This chain connects TRBV4-1 to TRBJ2-7; maybe TRBD1 (7 bases). Trimming cost V 4 bases and J 3 bases, with 19 bases left between them. Germline V gene lookup returns CDR1 MGHRA and CDR2 YSYEKL. The CDR3 is 16 amino acids. The CDR3 DNA reads as TGCGCCAGCAGCCCATCCCGGGGGACAGCCCTCTACGAGCAGTACTTC. This codes for CASSPSRGTALYEQYF.

This clonotype has just a few counts. V is TRBV7-2 and J is TRBJ1-2, with D perhaps matching TRBD1 (5 bases). This CDR3 region has 14 residues. The germline CDR1 and CDR2 sequences are SGHTA and FQGNSA. Trimming removed 4 bases from V and 4 bases from J, with 13 bases in between. CDR3 amino acids: CASSWGTNVYGYTF. CDR3 in DNA: TGTGCCAGCAGCTGGGGGACCAATGTCTATGGCTACACCTTC.

The rearrangement joins TRBV20-1 to TRBJ2-7; TRBD1 or TRBD2 may be the D gene (5 bases each). Germline assignment: CDR1 DFQATT and CDR2 SNEGSKA (reference sequence). Trimming cost V 5 bases and J 4 bases, with 12 bases left between them. This CDR3 comprises 12 residues. CDR3 amino acids: CSAGGERYEQYF. DNA for the CDR3: TGCAGTGCTGGGGGAGAGAGGTACGAGCAGTACTTC.

J is TRBJ1-4 and V is TRBV4-1; TRBD1 matches at 9 bases. With V trimmed by 3 bases and J by 0 bases, 8 bases remained unmatched. In germline, CDR1 is MGHRA, CDR2 YSYEKL. CDR3 length equals 18 residues. This chain's CDR3 is CASSQETGGYATNEKLFF. The CDR3 bases are TGCGCCAGCAGCCAGGAGACAGGGGGATACGCAACTAATGAAAAACTGTTTTTT.

In its sample, this clonotype was seen many times. J is TRBJ2-6 and V is TRBV20-1; 12 positions match TRBD1. The CDR3 loop spans 16 amino acids. V lost 5 bases, J lost 4 bases, and 6 bases stayed unmatched. Germline-derived CDR1 and CDR2 are DFQATT and SNEGSKA (reference sequence). This chain's CDR3 is CSAPGTGGEGANVLTF. The CDR3, as DNA: TGCAGTGCTCCCGGGACAGGGGGCGAAGGGGCCAACGTCCTGACTTTC.

The chain joins TRBV20-1 to TRBJ2-1, with D possibly matching TRBD1 (5 bases). This CDR3 region has 13 residues. From germline, CDR1 is DFQATT and CDR2 SNEGSKA (reference sequence). Trimming pared 3 bases from V and 4 bases from J, leaving 10 bases between. This CDR3 is CSARLGQYNEQFF. CDR3 nucleotide sequence: TGCAGTGCTAGGCTAGGACAATACAATGAGCAGTTCTTC.

This clonotype occurred a few times. The chain carries TRBV10-3 and TRBJ1-2, with D possibly matching TRBD1 (6 bases). V lost 2 bases, J lost 7 bases, and 8 bases lay in between. The germline V gene has CDR1 ENHRY and CDR2 SYGVKD. The CDR3 has 12 residues. CDR3 amino acids: CAISEPGAGYTF. DNA for the CDR3: TGTGCCATCAGTGAGCCGGGGGCTGGCTACACCTTC.